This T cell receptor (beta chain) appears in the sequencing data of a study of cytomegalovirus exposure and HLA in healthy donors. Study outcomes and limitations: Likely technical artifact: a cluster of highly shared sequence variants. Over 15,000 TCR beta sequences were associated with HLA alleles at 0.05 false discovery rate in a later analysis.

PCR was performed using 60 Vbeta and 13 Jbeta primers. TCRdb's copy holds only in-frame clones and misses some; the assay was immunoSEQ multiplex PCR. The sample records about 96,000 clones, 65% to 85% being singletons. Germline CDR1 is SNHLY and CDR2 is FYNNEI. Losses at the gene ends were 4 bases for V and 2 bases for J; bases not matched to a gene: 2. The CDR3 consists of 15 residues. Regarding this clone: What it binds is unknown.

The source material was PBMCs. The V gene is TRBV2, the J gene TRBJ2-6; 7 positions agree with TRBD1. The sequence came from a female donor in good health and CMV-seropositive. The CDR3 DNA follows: TGTGCCAGCAGTGCCGGACAGGCTGGGGCCAACGTCCTGACTTTC. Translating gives CASSAGQAGANVLTF.